The 6 T cell receptor beta chains in this list originate from one sample, sequenced in a study of Graves' ophthalmopathy and Graves' hyperthyroidism listed by TCRdb under 2018. TCRdb shows the sequencer as Illumina HiSeq 2000. TCR beta CDR3 regions were amplified from RNA transcripts for repertoire sequencing. The first round of RT-PCR was done with HTBI primers and the Qiagen OneStep RT-PCR kit, and was followed by a second round of multiplex PCR, then size selection and purification. The public reads were reanalyzed by TCRdb: fastp trimming at Q25, MiXCR alignment, in-frame beta chains only. Identical CDR3 protein sequences are pooled into one entry, listed with their most common genes and DNA. The sample data list more than 300,000 distinct CDR3 sequences, and approximately 15% of these were observed just once. Clones ranked in the top ten supply 5.5% to 7% of the sample. Sample: peripheral blood. The receptors were gathered from a woman aged 18-29 years with stable Graves' hyperthyroidism. Donor details come from another sample of the same person, matched by shared clones.

To note about this clonotype: Given the absence of the conserved phenylalanine or tryptophan at the CDR3 end, a read error is likely. The chain combines TRBV20-1 with TRBJ2-5, with a weak D call TRBD1 (6 bases). CDR1 is DFQATT, CDR2 SNEGSKA, per germline (reference sequence). Trimming took 2 bases from V and 4 from J, leaving 11 bases between them. This CDR3 is built from 13 residues. CDR3: CSARLTGGETQYV. In DNA form, the CDR3 reads TGCAGTGCTAGATTGACAGGTGGAGAGACCCAGTACGTC.

This clonotype was found many times. The chain links TRBV24-1 to TRBJ1-2; no clear D. V lost 4 bases, J lost 5 bases, and 10 bases lay in between. The CDR3 contains 13 residues. Germline CDR1 KGHDR, CDR2 SFDVKD. CDR3 region: CATSDPGWYGYTF. CDR3 in DNA: TGTGCCACCAGTGACCCGGGGTGGTATGGCTACACCTTC.

V and J are TRBV6-1 and TRBJ1-2; no definite D call. This CDR3 region has 12 residues. Deletions cut 9 bases from V and 4 bases from J, with 12 bases between. Germline CDR1 MNHNS, CDR2 SASEGT. This CDR3 is CARHTGIYGYTF. In DNA, the CDR3 is TGTGCCAGGCACACGGGGATCTATGGCTACACCTTC.

This clonotype was counted at least ten times. This chain joins TRBV5-1 and TRBJ1-1; D remains ambiguous. Germline lookup yields CDR1 SGHRS and CDR2 YFSETQ. The V gene lost 0 bases and the J gene lost 6 bases, with 18 bases spanning the gap. This CDR3 has 16 residues. CDR3 coding DNA: TGCGCCAGCAGCTTGGTAGCCAACTCGGTGGAGTCTGAAGCTTTCTTT. Protein: CASSLVANSVESEAFF.

This clonotype has ten or more counts. V and J are TRBV20-1 and TRBJ2-5; D is unclear. Trimming cost V 3 bases and J 3 bases, with 8 bases left between them. From germline, CDR1 is DFQATT and CDR2 SNEGSKA (reference sequence). The CDR3 length is 12 residues. CDR3 residues: CSASGSKETQYF. In DNA form, the CDR3 reads TGCAGTGCTAGCGGCAGCAAAGAGACCCAGTACTTC.

There are many counts of this clonotype. The chain employs TRBV2 and TRBJ2-7; 8 nucleotides align to TRBD2. CDR3 length: 15 residues. The V and J ends lost 9 bases and 0 bases, in that order; junction bases with no gene match: 10. CDR1 SNHLY and CDR2 FYNNEI come from the germline V gene. The CDR3 spells CASCSPGGSSYEQYF. The CDR3 DNA reads TGTGCCAGTTGTTCCCCGGGGGGGAGCTCCTACGAGCAGTACTTC.